Shown below are 9 T cell receptor beta chains from a single sample sequenced in a study of T cells in localized non-small cell lung cancer. Produced via immunoSEQ multiplex PCR; TCRdb's table is partial and in-frame only. The sample has a few thousand clones, 23% seen once. The sample in question was lung tumor tissue, obtained before any cancer treatment. These TCRs come from a female donor over 55 with stage I lung adenocarcinoma.

V is TRBV19 and J is TRBJ1-2; tentatively, D is TRBD1 (6 bases). The germline gives CDR1 LNHDA, CDR2 SQIVND (reference sequence). Trimming took 1 base from V and 4 from J, leaving 7 bases between them. The length of the CDR3 is 13 residues. The CDR3 is CASSIVRGYGYTF. CDR3 in DNA: TGTGCCAGTAGTATAGTCAGGGGCTATGGCTACACCTTC.

As DNA, the CDR3 is TGCGCCAGCAGTCGCACTAGCGGGTACAATGAGCAGTTCTTC. This translates into CASSRTSGYNEQFF. J is TRBJ2-1 and V is TRBV10-2; 9 nucleotides line up with TRBD2. Per the germline V gene, CDR1 is WSHSY and CDR2 is SAAADI. The CDR3 length is 14 residues. Trimming took 5 bases from V and 4 from J; bases not matched to a gene: 3.

There are a few counts of this clone. The rearrangement links TRBV28 to TRBJ2-2; weak D call: TRBD2 (5 bases). This CDR3 comprises 13 residues. Between the trimmed V and J ends, which lost 11 bases and 2 bases, there was a span of 12 bases. In germline, CDR1 is MDHEN, CDR2 SYDVKM. The CDR3: CACNRGNTGELFF. The CDR3 nucleotides are TGTGCCTGCAATCGGGGAAACACCGGGGAGCTGTTTTTT.

The sample holds a few counts of this clone. V gene TRBV11-3 combines with J gene TRBJ2-2; TRBD1 aligns across 9 bases. CDR3 length equals 16 residues. The junction had 10 bases not matched to a gene; V was cut back by 6 bases and J by 5 bases. Germline CDR1 is SGHNT and CDR2 is YENEEA. Here the CDR3 reads CASSPGQGSGTGELFF. CDR3 nucleotide sequence: TGTGCCAGCAGTCCTGGACAGGGGAGTGGGACCGGGGAGCTGTTTTTT.

This clone was observed a handful of times. The rearrangement links TRBV9 to TRBJ2-7, with 8 bases lining up with TRBD1. V lost 5 bases, J lost 1 base, and 5 bases stayed unmatched. The CDR3 sequence is 14 residues long. Germline lookup yields CDR1 SGDLS and CDR2 YYNGEE. The CDR3 bases are TGTGCCAGCAGTGCTCGACAGGGGTCCTACGAGCAGTACTTC. Its protein product is CASSARQGSYEQYF.

V and J are TRBV6-8 and TRBJ1-1; 9 bases agree with TRBD1. The CDR3 is 14 amino acids. CDR1 and CDR2 from the germline V gene are MNHGY and SAAAGT. Losses at the gene ends were 0 bases for V and 8 bases for J; bases not matched to a gene: 4. The CDR3 region is CASSYSPGTGEAFF. Here the CDR3 DNA reads TGTGCCAGCAGTTACTCCCCCGGGACAGGGGAAGCTTTCTTT.

There are a few counts of this clone. The CDR3 bases are TGTGCCAGCAGCTTACTCCCGTCAGGGTCCAATCAGCCCCAGCATTTT. Translated: CASSLLPSGSNQPQHF. The J gene is TRBJ1-5, the V gene TRBV11-3; maybe TRBD1 (5 bases). The CDR3 spans 16 residues. Per the germline V gene, CDR1 is SGHNT and CDR2 is YENEEA. V dropped 2 bases and J dropped 3 bases, with 14 bases sitting between them.

This clone was counted only a few times. V and J are TRBV6-8 and TRBJ2-1; 9 bases are shared with TRBD2. Unmatched junction bases numbered 9, after V lost 8 bases and J lost 4 bases. The CDR3 loop spans 15 amino acids. Germline CDR1 MNHGY, CDR2 SAAAGT. The CDR3 sequence: CASAPGLAFYNEQFF. The CDR3, as DNA: TGTGCCAGCGCTCCCGGACTAGCGTTTTACAATGAGCAGTTCTTC.

The chain couples TRBV18 to TRBJ1-3; the D is unclear. V was cut by 3 bases and J by 4 bases, with 10 bases left in between. The CDR3 contains 14 residues. CDR1 and CDR2 from the germline V gene are KGHSH and LQKENI. CDR3: CASSPTSEGNTIYF. CDR3 coding DNA: TGTGCCAGCTCACCCACTTCAGAAGGAAACACCATATATTTT.